The following is a T cell receptor beta chain sequence with its context. Alpha and beta chains were covered, as first-strand cDNA relied on TRAV- and TRBV-specific primers. The PCR that amplified TCRs ran for around 20 cycles, relying on a constant-region primer and a V-primer adapter. In vitro transcription was used to amplify the isolated mRNA. From the reads, TCRdb called clonotypes with MiXCR, one entry per CDR3 protein. The sample includes about 39,000 distinct CDR3 sequences, around 21% of them seen just once. Trimming left V 6 bases short and J 13 bases short, with 16 bases between. The CDR3 runs 12 residues. Looked up from germline, CDR1 is MDHEN and CDR2 is SYDVKM. As to time point: after trial treatment. Regarding treatment: LDRT plus nivolumab, ipilimumab, low-dose cyclophosphamide and aspirin (RACIN trial). The donors' treatment consisted of nivolumab, ipilimumab, aspirin, low-dose cyclophosphamide and low-dose radiotherapy.

This sample stems from a study of low-dose radiotherapy and immunotherapy resistance in tumors. This TCR came from a female donor with ovarian cancer. The gene calls are TRBV28 and TRBJ2-1; no firm D call. The source was PBMCs, collected after low-dose radiotherapy plus immunotherapy. The CDR3 nucleotides read TGTGCCAGCAGAGGTTTTGGAAGGCTACAGTTCTTC. Residues: CASRGFGRLQFF.